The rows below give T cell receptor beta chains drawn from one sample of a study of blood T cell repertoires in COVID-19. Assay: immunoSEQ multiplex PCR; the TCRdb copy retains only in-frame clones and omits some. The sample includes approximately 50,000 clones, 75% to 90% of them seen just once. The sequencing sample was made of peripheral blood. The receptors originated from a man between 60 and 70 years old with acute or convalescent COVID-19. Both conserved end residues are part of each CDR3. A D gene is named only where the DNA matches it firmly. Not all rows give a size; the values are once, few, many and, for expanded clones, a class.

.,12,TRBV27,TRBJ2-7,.,TGTGCCAGCAGTCGACCGGGTCGGGAGCAGTACTTC,CASSRPGREQYF
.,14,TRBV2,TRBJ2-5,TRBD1,TGTGCCAGCATTGGGACAGGGGTTTGGGAGACCCAGTACTTC,CASIGTGVWETQYF
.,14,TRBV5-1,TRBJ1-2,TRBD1,TGCGCCAGCAGCCCGGGACAGGGGGACTATGGCTACACCTTC,CASSPGQGDYGYTF
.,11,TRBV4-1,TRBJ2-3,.,TGCGCCAGCAAGTCGGGGGATACGCAGTATTTT,CASKSGDTQYF
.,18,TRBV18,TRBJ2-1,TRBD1,TGTGCCAGCTCCCCCTTTGGACAGGACAGACCTTTCCACAATGAGCAGTTCTTC,CASSPFGQDRPFHNEQFF
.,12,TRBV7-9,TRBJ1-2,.,TGTGCCATCTCTAGCCTGGCCTATGGCTACACCTTC,CAISSLAYGYTF
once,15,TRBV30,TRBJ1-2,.,TGTGCCTGGAGGTACATACAACTACTTAACTATGGCTACACCTTC,CAWRYIQLLNYGYTF
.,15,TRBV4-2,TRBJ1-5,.,TGTGCCAGCAGCCAACTAGACCGGGTCAATCAGCCCCAGCATTTT,CASSQLDRVNQPQHF
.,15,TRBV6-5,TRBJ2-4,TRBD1,TGTGCCAGCCGGGACAGGGGGAACCTAAAGGGCATTCAGTACTTC,CASRDRGNLKGIQYF
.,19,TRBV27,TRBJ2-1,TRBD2,TGTGCCAGCAGTTTACTTTCCCTAGCGGGAGTAGCCCCCTACAATGAGCAGTTCTTC,CASSLLSLAGVAPYNEQFF
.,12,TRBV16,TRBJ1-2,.,TGTGCCAGCACCCCCCCGGGGGGTGGCTACACCTTC,CASTPPGGGYTF
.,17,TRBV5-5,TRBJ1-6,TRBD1,TGTGCCAGCAGCTTTCAGGGGGACAGGGGTACCCATTCACCCCTCCACTTT,CASSFQGDRGTHSPLHF
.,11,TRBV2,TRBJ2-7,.,TGTGCCAGCAGGACGACTTACGAGCAGTACTTC,CASRTTYEQYF
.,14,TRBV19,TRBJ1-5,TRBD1,TGTGCCAGTAGCAGGACAGGGCCAAATCAGCCCCAGCATTTT,CASSRTGPNQPQHF
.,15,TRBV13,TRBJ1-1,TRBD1,TGTGCCAGCAGCTTCACAGGGGTCTTGGACACTGAAGCTTTCTTT,CASSFTGVLDTEAFF
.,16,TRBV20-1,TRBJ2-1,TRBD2,TGCAGTGCTAGTGCCGGGACTAGCGCTAACTACAATGAGCAGTTCTTC,CSASAGTSANYNEQFF
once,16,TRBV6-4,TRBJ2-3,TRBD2,TGTGCCAGCAGTCCGGGACTAGCGGGGGGAACAGATACGCAGTATTTT,CASSPGLAGGTDTQYF
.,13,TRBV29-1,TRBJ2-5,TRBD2,TGCAGCGTAACCTTTAGCGGGTGGGAGACCCAGTACTTC,CSVTFSGWETQYF
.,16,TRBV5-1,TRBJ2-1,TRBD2,TGCGCCAGCAGCTCTCGGACTAGCGACAGGTACAATGAGCAGTTCTTC,CASSSRTSDRYNEQFF
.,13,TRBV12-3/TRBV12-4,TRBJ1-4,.,TGTGCCAGCAGTTTACTCCAGGGAGAAAAACTGTTTTTT,CASSLLQGEKLFF
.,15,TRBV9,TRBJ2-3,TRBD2,TGTGCCAGCAGCGTAACTAGCGGGGCCGCGGATACGCAGTATTTT,CASSVTSGAADTQYF
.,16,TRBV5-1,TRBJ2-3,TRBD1,TGCGCCAGCAGCTTGGGGGACAGAGCTGGCACAGATACGCAGTATTTT,CASSLGDRAGTDTQYF
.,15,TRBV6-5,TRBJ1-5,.,TGTGCCAGCAGTCCGGGGGAATTCGGCAATCAGCCCCAGCATTTT,CASSPGEFGNQPQHF
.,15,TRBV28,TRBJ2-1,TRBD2,TGTGCCAGCAGCCGAGGGACTAGCGGGAGCAATGAGCAGTTCTTC,CASSRGTSGSNEQFF
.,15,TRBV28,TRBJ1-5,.,TGTGCCAGCAGTTTATGGGGCCGGTACAATCAGCCCCAGCATTTT,CASSLWGRYNQPQHF
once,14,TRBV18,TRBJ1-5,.,TGTGCCAGCTCACCATTCGGGGGAAATCAGCCCCAGCATTTT,CASSPFGGNQPQHF
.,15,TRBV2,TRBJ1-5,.,TGTGCCAGCAGTGAAGGGCGGCATAGCAATCAGCCCCAGCATTTT,CASSEGRHSNQPQHF
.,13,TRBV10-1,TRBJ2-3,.,TGCGCCAGCAGTGAGTCGTTAACAGATACGCAGTATTTT,CASSESLTDTQYF
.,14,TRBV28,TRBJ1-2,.,TGTGCCAGCAGTTTAAAAACAGTTCCCTATGGCTACACCTTC,CASSLKTVPYGYTF
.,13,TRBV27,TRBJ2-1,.,TGTGCCAGCAGTTTCTCCTTTTACAATGAGCAGTTCTTC,CASSFSFYNEQFF
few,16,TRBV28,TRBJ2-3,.,TGTGCCAGCAGTAGGCCGCTGGGAGCGCGATCAGATACGCAGTATTTT,CASSRPLGARSDTQYF
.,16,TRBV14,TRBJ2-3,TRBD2,TGTGCCAGCAGCCAAGGTCTGCGGGAGGGCACAGATACGCAGTATTTT,CASSQGLREGTDTQYF